A single sample is the source of the 24 T cell receptor beta chains below, sequenced in a study of T cell responses to AZD1222 COVID-19 vaccine. TCRdb keeps only in-frame clones here, not all; method: immunoSEQ multiplex PCR. The data show approximately 120,000 clones, around 83% seen once. This sample comprised peripheral blood, obtained 28 days after the second AZD1222 dose. The receptors were sampled from an adult who received the AZD1222 COVID-19 vaccine.

This chain uses TRBV7-7 with TRBJ2-4; 7 bases map to TRBD2. Germline V lookup: CDR1 SSHAT, CDR2 FNYEAQ (reference sequence). CDR3 length: 20 amino acids. The junction had 16 bases not matched to a gene; V was cut back by 2 bases and J by 0 bases. The DNA for the CDR3 is TGTGCCAGCAGCTTATCGGGTTACAGCGGGGTAGAACTAGCCAAAAACATTCAGTACTTC. Amino acids: CASSLSGYSGVELAKNIQYF.

The V gene is TRBV7-3, the J gene TRBJ2-1; 11 bases agree with TRBD2. Germline CDR1 and CDR2: SGHTA and FQGTGA. The CDR3 is 15 residues long. With V trimmed by 4 bases and J by 5 bases, 4 bases remained unmatched. The CDR3 protein is CASSSIAGGNNEQFF. In DNA form, the CDR3 reads TGTGCCAGCAGCTCAATAGCGGGGGGGAACAATGAGCAGTTCTTC.

This chain joins TRBV18 and TRBJ2-2; D remains unclear. Trimming took 0 bases from V and 4 from J, leaving 6 bases between them. Germline V gene lookup returns CDR1 KGHSH and CDR2 LQKENI. The CDR3 spans 14 residues. The CDR3 loop reads CASSPPGSTGELFF. The CDR3 DNA is TGTGCCAGCTCACCACCGGGGTCCACCGGGGAGCTGTTTTTT.

This sequence joins TRBV2 and TRBJ1-2, with 11 bases matching TRBD1. With 6 bases clipped from V and 4 bases from J, the junction kept 4 bases outside the gene matches. Germline CDR1 is SNHLY and CDR2 is FYNNEI. The CDR3 totals 14 residues. The CDR3 protein is CASRGTGGAYGYTF. The CDR3 nucleotides read TGTGCCAGCAGGGGGACAGGGGGGGCCTATGGCTACACCTTC.

This clone was found once. J is TRBJ1-2 and V is TRBV3-1 (or the pseudogene TRBV3-2); 7 nucleotides line up with TRBD1. There are 14 residues in the CDR3. Per the germline V gene, CDR1 is LGHDT and CDR2 is YNNKEL (reference sequence). V lost 3 bases, J lost 8 bases, and 9 bases stayed unmatched. Written as DNA, the CDR3 is TGTGCCAGCAGCCAGGGAGGGGGCGTTCGAGGCTACACCTTC. Protein: CASSQGGGVRGYTF.

The gene calls are TRBV25-1 and TRBJ2-2; D is undetermined. The V and J ends lost 5 bases and 2 bases respectively, with 12 bases between them. The CDR3 is 15 amino acids. CDR1 is MGHDK, CDR2 SYGVNS, per germline. The CDR3 nucleotides are TGTGCCAGCAGTCGTCCTGGTGGCAACACCGGGGAGCTGTTTTTT. Protein: CASSRPGGNTGELFF.

This clone showed up just once. The chain is built from TRBV11-1 and TRBJ2-7; D not resolved. V was pared by 3 bases and J by 7 bases, with 7 bases between. Per the germline V gene, CDR1 is SGHAT and CDR2 is FQDESV (reference sequence). The CDR3 totals 11 residues. In nucleotides, the CDR3 is TGTGCCAGCAGCTTTCTTGGGGAGCAGTACTTC. Protein product: CASSFLGEQYF.

The chain joins TRBV13 to TRBJ1-1; 9 bases are a match to TRBD1. The V gene end was trimmed by 5 bases and the J gene end by 0 bases; junction bases not matched to a gene: 7. The germline CDR1 and CDR2 sequences are PRHDT and FYEKMQ (reference sequence). There are 16 residues in the CDR3. CDR3 amino acids: CASSIRTGAMNTEAFF. CDR3 nucleotide sequence: TGTGCCAGCAGCATCCGGACAGGGGCCATGAACACTGAAGCTTTCTTT.

V gene TRBV4-2 combines with J gene TRBJ2-6; D is unresolved. This CDR3 is 16 amino acids long. CDR1 LGHNA and CDR2 YNFKEQ come from the germline V gene. V was shortened by 0 bases and J by 0 bases, with 6 bases between the two germline ends. The CDR3 protein is CASSQEGLSGANVLTF. The CDR3 DNA sequence: TGTGCCAGCAGCCAAGAGGGCCTCTCTGGGGCCAACGTCCTGACTTTC.

The chain recombines TRBV5-1 with TRBJ2-3, with 8 bases that match TRBD1. The CDR3 has 16 residues. The germline gives CDR1 SGHRS, CDR2 YFSETQ. J was trimmed by 4 bases and V by 6 bases; bases with no gene match: 13. The CDR3 loop is CASTNQAAGGADTQYF. In DNA, the CDR3 is TGCGCCAGCACCAATCAGGCGGCAGGGGGCGCAGATACGCAGTATTTT.

V gene TRBV5-1 combines with J gene TRBJ2-1, with 10 positions matching TRBD2. Germline loops: CDR1 SGHRS, CDR2 YFSETQ. J lost 4 bases, V lost 0 bases, and 4 bases had no gene match. The CDR3 sequence is 16 residues long. The CDR3 reads CASSLGGTSVYNEQFF. The CDR3 DNA is TGCGCCAGCAGCTTGGGAGGGACTAGCGTTTACAATGAGCAGTTCTTC.

CDR3 nucleotide sequence: TGCGCCAGCAGCCAAGATGGACGGGAGGCCGGGGAGCTGTTTTTT. Amino acids: CASSQDGREAGELFF. This chain connects TRBV4-3 to TRBJ2-2; 7 bases align to TRBD2. CDR1 and CDR2 from the germline V gene are LGHNA and YSLEER. V was pared by 0 bases and J by 6 bases, with 4 bases of the junction left unmatched. The length of the CDR3 is 15 residues.

The chain combines TRBV11-2 with TRBJ2-1; D is unresolved. The CDR3 has 15 amino acids. V shed 3 bases and J shed 4 bases, with 13 bases lying between them. In germline, CDR1 is SGHAT, CDR2 FQNNGV. CDR3 amino acids: CASSFRNDGYNEQFF. CDR3 nucleotide sequence: TGTGCCAGCAGCTTTAGGAATGATGGGTACAATGAGCAGTTCTTC. Supplemented by reference TRBV11-2 and TRBJ2-1, the full variable domain reads EAGVAQSPRYKIIEKRQSVAFWCNPISGHATLYWYQQILGQGPKLLIQFQNNGVVDDSQLPKDRFSAERLKGVDSTLKIQPAKLEDSAVYLCASSFRNDGYNEQFFGPGTRLTVL.

This sequence joins TRBV6-1 and TRBJ1-1; TRBD1 matches at 10 bases. Germline trimming cut 4 bases from V and 4 bases from J; bases unmatched to any gene: 6. This CDR3 has 15 amino acids. The germline V gene encodes CDR1 MNHNS and CDR2 SASEGT. The CDR3 region has the DNA TGTGCCAGCAGTGGCCGGGACAGGGGTATCACTGAAGCTTTCTTT. Its protein is CASSGRDRGITEAFF.

This clone was seen at least ten times. The rearrangement joins TRBV5-5 to TRBJ2-1; D is tentatively TRBD1 or TRBD2 (5 bases each). Trimming cost V 1 base and J 8 bases, with 16 bases left between them. Germline V gives CDR1 SGHKS, CDR2 YYEKEE (reference sequence). This CDR3 comprises 15 residues. This CDR3 is CASSLSGTSSHEQFF. The CDR3 DNA follows: TGTGCCAGCAGCTTGTCCGGGACCTCCAGCCATGAGCAGTTCTTC.

The rearrangement uses TRBV6-5 and TRBJ2-5, with D tentatively TRBD2 (6 bases). The V end lost 0 bases, the J end lost 2 bases, and 10 bases lay between the germline ends. Germline CDR1 and CDR2: MNHEY and SVGAGI. The CDR3 loop spans 15 amino acids. Here the CDR3 reads CASSYSGTAQETQYF. CDR3 nucleotide sequence: TGTGCCAGCAGTTACTCAGGGACTGCACAAGAGACCCAGTACTTC.

This clone was seen at least ten times. CDR3: CASKNYGNTIYF. The CDR3, as DNA: TGTGCCAGCAAAAACTACGGAAACACCATATATTTT. The chain is built from TRBV2 and TRBJ1-3; D gene unclear. Deletions cut 7 bases from V and 4 bases from J, with 8 bases between. From germline, CDR1 is SNHLY and CDR2 FYNNEI. The CDR3 has 12 residues.

This chain links TRBV30 with TRBJ1-5; D ambiguous. This CDR3 is built from 15 residues. V shed 0 bases and J shed 4 bases, with 13 bases lying between them. CDR1 is GTSNPN and CDR2 is SVGIG in the germline V gene (reference sequence). The CDR3 sequence: CAWSVLNSRNQPQHF. CDR3 DNA: TGTGCCTGGAGTGTACTTAATAGTAGAAATCAGCCCCAGCATTTT.

V gene TRBV2 combines with J gene TRBJ1-5; D unclear. Germline V lookup: CDR1 SNHLY, CDR2 FYNNEI. The CDR3 runs to 14 residues. V dropped 4 bases and J dropped 9 bases, with 16 bases sitting between them. CDR3 sequence: CASSGADSLGPQHF. The CDR3 bases are TGTGCCAGCAGTGGCGCAGATTCCCTTGGGCCCCAGCATTTT.

The J gene is TRBJ2-1, the V gene TRBV7-2, with 11 bases identical to TRBD1. Germline V CDR1 and CDR2: SGHTA, FQGNSA. The CDR3 is made up of 16 amino acids. The ends lost 3 bases at V and 6 bases at J; junction bases unmatched: 7. The CDR3 nucleotides read TGTGCCAGCAGCTTGACCGGGACAGGGGGTGGCAATGAGCAGTTCTTC. Residues: CASSLTGTGGGNEQFF.

The V gene is TRBV3-1 (or the pseudogene TRBV3-2), the J gene TRBJ1-6; TRBD1 agrees at 11 bases. The CDR3 loop spans 16 amino acids. Germline lookup yields CDR1 LGHDT and CDR2 YNNKEL (reference sequence). V was clipped by 4 bases and J by 6 bases; unmatched bases: 5. CDR3 sequence: CASSRGQGASNSPLHF. CDR3 sequence (DNA): TGTGCCAGCAGCCGAGGACAGGGGGCTTCTAATTCACCCCTCCACTTT.

The V gene is TRBV30, the J gene TRBJ1-5; 10 bases agree with TRBD1. From germline, CDR1 is GTSNPN and CDR2 SVGIG (reference sequence). Trimming took 4 bases from V and 4 from J; bases not matched to a gene: 1. CDR3 length: 13 amino acids. The CDR3 region has the DNA TGTGCCTGGATGGGACAGGGGAATCAGCCCCAGCATTTT. Amino acid sequence: CAWMGQGNQPQHF.

The rearrangement uses TRBV7-9 and TRBJ1-1, with D unresolved. Germline V gene lookup returns CDR1 SEHNR and CDR2 FQNEAQ (reference sequence). The CDR3 totals 13 residues. The V end lost 7 bases, the J end lost 3 bases, and 12 bases lay between the germline ends. The CDR3 nucleotides read TGTGCCAGCACCGCGCGGGAGGACACTGAAGCTTTCTTT. It is translated as CASTAREDTEAFF. Using reference TRBV7-9 and TRBJ1-1 for the parts outside the CDR3, the full variable domain is DTGVSQNPRHKITKRGQNVTFRCDPISEHNRLYWYRQTLGQGPEFLTYFQNEAQLEKSRLLSDRFSAERPKGSFSTLEIQRTEQGDSAMYLCASTAREDTEAFFGQGTRLTVV.

This clone has a handful of counts. This chain connects TRBV5-1 to TRBJ2-5; D gene ambiguous. V gave up 3 bases and J gave up 3 bases, with 15 bases separating them. In germline, CDR1 is SGHRS, CDR2 YFSETQ. The CDR3 contains 15 residues. DNA of the CDR3: TGCGCCAGCAGCTGGTCCGTCGGTCTAGAAGAGACCCAGTACTTC. It is translated as CASSWSVGLEETQYF.